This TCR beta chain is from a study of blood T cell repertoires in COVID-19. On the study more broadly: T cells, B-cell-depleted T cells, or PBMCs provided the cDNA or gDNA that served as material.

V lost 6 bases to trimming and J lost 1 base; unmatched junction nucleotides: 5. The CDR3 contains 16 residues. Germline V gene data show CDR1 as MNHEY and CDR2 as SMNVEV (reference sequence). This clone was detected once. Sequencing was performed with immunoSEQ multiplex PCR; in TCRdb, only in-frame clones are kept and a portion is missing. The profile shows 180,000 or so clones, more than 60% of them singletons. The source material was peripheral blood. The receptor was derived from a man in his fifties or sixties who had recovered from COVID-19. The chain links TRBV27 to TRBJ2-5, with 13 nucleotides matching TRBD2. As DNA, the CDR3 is TGTGCCAGCAGCGAAACTAGCGGGAGGGTCCAAGAGACCCAGTACTTC. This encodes CASSETSGRVQETQYF.